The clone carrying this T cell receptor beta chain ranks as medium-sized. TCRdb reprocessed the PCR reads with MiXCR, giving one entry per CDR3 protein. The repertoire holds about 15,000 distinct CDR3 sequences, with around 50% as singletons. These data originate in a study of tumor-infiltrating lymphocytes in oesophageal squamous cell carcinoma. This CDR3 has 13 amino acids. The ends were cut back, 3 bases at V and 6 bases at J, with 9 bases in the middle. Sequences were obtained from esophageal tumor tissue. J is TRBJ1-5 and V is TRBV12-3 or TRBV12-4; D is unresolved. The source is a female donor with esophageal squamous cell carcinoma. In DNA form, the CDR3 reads TGTGCCAGCAGTTTGATCGTAGGTCAGCCCCAGCATTTT. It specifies CASSLIVGQPQHF.